The next 21 T cell receptor beta chains were all read from a single sample in a study of blood T cell repertoires in COVID-19. TCRdb's copy holds only in-frame clones and misses some; the assay was immunoSEQ multiplex PCR. This table holds roughly 380,000 clones, about 91% found once. The sequencing input was peripheral blood. These receptors all come from a woman aged 40-49 years with COVID-19, enrolled during active disease.

The chain uses TRBV7-9 and TRBJ1-6; 7 bases map to TRBD1. This CDR3 region has 17 residues. J lost 6 bases, V lost 0 bases, and 8 bases had no gene match. Germline V gene data show CDR1 as SEHNR and CDR2 as FQNEAQ (reference sequence). The CDR3 DNA follows: TGTGCCAGCAGCTTAGCGACAGGGAGAAATGGTAATTCACCCCTCCACTTT. This gives the protein CASSLATGRNGNSPLHF.

V and J are TRBV7-9 and TRBJ1-2; tentative D call: TRBD1 (6 bases). Germline V lookup: CDR1 SEHNR, CDR2 FQNEAQ (reference sequence). The V and J ends lost 6 bases and 1 base respectively, with 12 bases between them. The CDR3 spans 14 residues. CDR3 sequence (DNA): TGTGCCAGCAGAGGGACAAGTCTTAACTATGGCTACACCTTC. It is translated as CASRGTSLNYGYTF.

This clone was observed a single time. The CDR3 DNA reads TGTGCCACCAGCAGAGTAGGGGTCCCGAACACCGGGGAGCTGTTTTTT. Residues: CATSRVGVPNTGELFF. V and J are TRBV15 and TRBJ2-2; D may be TRBD1 (5 bases). Trimming took 1 base from V and 0 from J, leaving 9 bases between them. Per germline, CDR1 LNHNV and CDR2 YYDKDF (reference sequence). CDR3 length equals 16 residues. Based on the CDR3 plus reference TRBV15 and TRBJ2-2, the full variable domain is DAMVIQNPRYQVTQFGKPVTLSCSQTLNHNVMYWYQQKSSQAPKLLFHYYDKDFNNEADTPDNFQSRRPNTSFCFLDIRSPGLGDTAMYLCATSRVGVPNTGELFFGEGSRLTVL.

This clone was detected a few times. The V gene is TRBV7-9, the J gene TRBJ2-7; 7 positions agree with TRBD1. Losses at the gene ends were 6 bases for V and 7 bases for J; bases not matched to a gene: 9. Per germline, CDR1 SEHNR and CDR2 FQNEAQ (reference sequence). The CDR3 is 13 amino acids. The CDR3 loop reads CASSHDRDGEQYF. CDR3 in DNA: TGTGCCAGCAGTCATGACAGGGACGGTGAGCAGTACTTC.

The V gene is TRBV5-1, the J gene TRBJ2-7; possibly TRBD1 for D (6 bases). Trimming shortened V by 4 bases and J by 2 bases, and 16 bases separated the two germline ends. Germline CDR1 is SGHRS and CDR2 is YFSETQ. This CDR3 region has 15 residues. The CDR3 protein is CASSLGQGPAYEQYF. CDR3 nucleotides: TGCGCCAGCAGCCTAGGTCAGGGGCCAGCCTACGAGCAGTACTTC.

V gene TRBV6-2 or TRBV6-3 combines with J gene TRBJ2-2; 9 bases align to TRBD1. After removal of 6 bases from V and 6 bases from J, the junction contained 5 bases not matched to a gene. The CDR3 length is 14 residues. The germline CDR1 and CDR2 sequences are MNHEY and SVGEGT. CDR3 nucleotide sequence: TGTGCCAGCAGCCCGGGACAGGGTCCCGGGGAGCTGTTTTTT. Protein product: CASSPGQGPGELFF.

A remark on this clone: The germline gene is not matched at one end of the junction; a read error may be the cause. The chain uses TRBV15 and TRBJ2-7; 8 bases are shared with TRBD1. Germline CDR1 is LNHNV and CDR2 is YYDKDF (reference sequence). This CDR3 spans 15 amino acids. The CDR3 region has the DNA TGTGCCACCAGCGGAGAGGACAGGGCAGACTACGAGCAGTACTTC. The encoded protein is CATSGEDRADYEQYF.

This clone was observed a handful of times. V usage is TRBV2 and J usage is TRBJ2-7, with a weak D call TRBD1 (5 bases). Germline V gene sequence: CDR1 SNHLY, CDR2 FYNNEI. This CDR3 comprises 16 residues. Trimming took 4 bases from V and 3 from J, leaving 19 bases between them. The CDR3 region is CASSAPRTSGGYEQYF. Here the CDR3 DNA reads TGTGCCAGCAGTGCGCCGAGGACATCGGGTGGCTACGAGCAGTACTTC.

The CDR3 nucleotides read TGTGCCAGCAGTCGGGACAGGGGGCCGGGGTCGGACTATGGCTACACCTTC. It translates to CASSRDRGPGSDYGYTF. The V call is TRBV6-6, the J call TRBJ1-2; 12 bases are a match to TRBD1. This CDR3 spans 17 amino acids. CDR1 is MNHNY and CDR2 is SVGAGI in the germline V gene (reference sequence). The ends lost 5 bases at V and 3 bases at J; junction bases unmatched: 10.

CDR3 loop: CASSHLTSGNNEQFF. The CDR3 DNA reads as TGCGCCAGCAGCCATTTAACTAGCGGGAACAATGAGCAGTTCTTC. The rearrangement joins TRBV4-3 to TRBJ2-1; TRBD2 matches 10 bases. The CDR3 contains 15 residues. The trim removed 3 bases at V and 5 bases at J, leaving 4 bases unmatched. Germline V gene data show CDR1 as LGHNA and CDR2 as YSLEER.

The chain combines TRBV5-1 with TRBJ1-1; TRBD1 matches 7 bases. Per germline, CDR1 SGHRS and CDR2 YFSETQ. The CDR3 contains 15 residues. V trimming: 8 bases; J trimming: 3 bases; junction bases outside the gene matches: 13. The CDR3: CASRQGGPGDTEAFF. DNA of the CDR3: TGCGCCAGTCGACAAGGGGGCCCAGGCGACACTGAAGCTTTCTTT.

The chain recombines TRBV7-2 with TRBJ1-1, with TRBD1 identical over 9 bases. Germline CDR1 reads SGHTA; CDR2 reads FQGNSA. J lost 0 bases, V lost 2 bases, and 7 bases had no gene match. There are 17 residues in the CDR3. CDR3 loop: CASSLLQGALMNTEAFF. The CDR3 region has the DNA TGTGCCAGCAGCTTACTACAGGGGGCCCTCATGAACACTGAAGCTTTCTTT.

V gene TRBV28 combines with J gene TRBJ1-4; D gene unclear. Germline-derived CDR1 and CDR2 are MDHEN and SYDVKM. V was shortened by 6 bases and J by 15 bases, with 14 bases between the two germline ends. This CDR3 contains 11 residues. The CDR3 DNA follows: TGTGCCAGCAGACACACTAGAGAGGTGTTTTTT. It specifies CASRHTREVFF.

The genes are TRBV27 and TRBJ1-2; a possible D gene is TRBD1 (5 bases). V lost 6 bases and J 0 bases, leaving 17 bases between the germline ends. The CDR3 extends over 16 amino acids. Germline V gives CDR1 MNHEY, CDR2 SMNVEV (reference sequence). CDR3 nucleotides: TGTGCCAGCAGCCCATCGGGGGGGGAAACTAACTATGGCTACACCTTC. Residues: CASSPSGGETNYGYTF.

CDR3 loop: CASSLYRGTIYF. The CDR3 DNA reads TGTGCCAGCAGCCTGTACAGGGGGACCATATATTTT. The V call is TRBV7-9, the J call TRBJ1-3; 8 positions match TRBD1. CDR3 length equals 12 residues. J lost 10 bases, V lost 5 bases, and 4 bases had no gene match. The V gene's germline CDR1 is SEHNR and CDR2 FQNEAQ (reference sequence).

This clone was seen a single time. The genes are TRBV4-1 and TRBJ2-7; TRBD1 is a possible D gene (6 bases). This CDR3 is 14 amino acids long. The V end lost 1 base, the J end lost 2 bases, and 9 bases lay between the germline ends. The germline V gene has CDR1 MGHRA and CDR2 YSYEKL. The CDR3 sequence: CASSQVGHTYEQYF. The CDR3 region has the DNA TGCGCCAGCAGCCAAGTGGGACATACCTACGAGCAGTACTTC.

Here the CDR3 DNA reads TGTGCCAGCAGCTTAGCGGACAGGTCGTTCTCTGGAAACACCATATATTTT. This gives the protein CASSLADRSFSGNTIYF. J is TRBJ1-3 and V is TRBV11-2; 7 bases align to TRBD1. Germline trimming cut 1 base from V and 0 bases from J; bases unmatched to any gene: 6. The CDR3 has 17 amino acids. Germline-derived CDR1 and CDR2 are SGHAT and FQNNGV.

The chain uses TRBV27 and TRBJ1-2; 7 bases line up with TRBD1. The trim removed 6 bases at V and 4 bases at J, leaving 11 bases unmatched. The germline gives CDR1 MNHEY, CDR2 SMNVEV (reference sequence). The CDR3 is made up of 15 amino acids. The CDR3 here is CASRRAHDRVYGYTF. The CDR3 nucleotides read TGTGCCAGCAGACGGGCCCACGACAGGGTCTATGGCTACACCTTC.

The genes are TRBV6-1 and TRBJ1-5, with D possibly matching TRBD1 (6 bases). This CDR3 region has 18 residues. The ends were cut back, 2 bases at V and 0 bases at J, with 17 bases in the middle. Germline V gives CDR1 MNHNS, CDR2 SASEGT. Here the CDR3 DNA reads TGTGCCAGCAGTGAACTGGGGGCGCGTCTTTATAGCAATCAGCCCCAGCATTTT. Its translation is CASSELGARLYSNQPQHF.

On this clone itself: Other nucleotide sequences in the sample specify the same CDR3. The chain has TRBV7-3 and TRBJ2-1; 8 nucleotides align to TRBD2. CDR3 length equals 15 residues. In germline, CDR1 is SGHTA, CDR2 FQGTGA. V lost 3 bases to trimming and J lost 2 bases; unmatched junction nucleotides: 3. The CDR3 DNA is TGTGCCAGCAGCTTGGGACTAGTCACCTACAATGAGCAGTTCTTC. It translates to CASSLGLVTYNEQFF.

This chain links TRBV14 with TRBJ1-1; 9 bases agree with TRBD1. V lost 3 bases and J lost 1; bases outside the gene matches: 12. Germline CDR1 and CDR2: SGHDN and FVKESK. The CDR3 sequence is 18 residues long. In DNA form, the CDR3 reads TGTGCCAGCAGCCATGCTTTTACAGGGGGCTTTGGGAACACTGAAGCTTTCTTT. Encoded protein: CASSHAFTGGFGNTEAFF.